These 3 T cell receptor beta chains were all obtained from the same sample, sequenced in a study of blood T cell repertoires in COVID-19. TCRdb's copy holds only in-frame clones and misses some; the assay was immunoSEQ multiplex PCR. The sample consists of approximately 380,000 clones, roughly 85% of them appearing once. Sequences were obtained from peripheral blood. The receptors derive from a woman in her late teens or twenties with acute or convalescent COVID-19.

J is TRBJ1-2 and V is TRBV30, with D perhaps TRBD1 (5 bases). The CDR3 has 13 amino acids. The germline gives CDR1 GTSNPN, CDR2 SVGIG (reference sequence). V dropped 0 bases and J dropped 4 bases, with 9 bases sitting between them. The CDR3 loop is CAWSVSGGYGYTF. The DNA of the CDR3 is TGTGCCTGGAGTGTGTCGGGGGGCTATGGCTACACCTTC.

The V and J genes are TRBV10-1 and TRBJ2-7; D is uncertain. The V gene lost 0 bases and the J gene lost 4 bases, with 4 bases spanning the gap. Germline assignment: CDR1 WNHNN and CDR2 SYGVQD (reference sequence). This CDR3 has 12 amino acids. CDR3 amino acids: CASSESNYEQYF. The CDR3 region has the DNA TGCGCCAGCAGTGAGTCCAATTACGAGCAGTACTTC.

The CDR3 spells CASSLTTLAGGYTF. The CDR3 nucleotides read TGTGCCAGTAGTTTGACGACCCTTGCCGGGGGCTACACCTTC. The V and J genes are TRBV19 and TRBJ1-2, with no clear D. Trimming stripped 5 bases from V and 8 bases from J, with 18 bases between. The length of the CDR3 is 14 residues. The germline V gene has CDR1 LNHDA and CDR2 SQIVND (reference sequence).